The 2 T cell receptor beta chains reported below all come from one sample, sequenced in a study of T-cell memory formation after mild COVID-19. TCRdb recomputed calls from the 5' RACE reads with MiXCR, one row per CDR3 protein. The repertoire has 350,000 to 500,000 distinct CDR3 sequences, under 25% of them found once; the top ten carry roughly 13%. Sequencing was performed on PBMCs or a T cell subset sorted from them (not recorded which). Receptor source: an adult woman who had mild COVID-19 (a few samples of this study predate the infection). Cell type and time point are not known.

The chain combines TRBV7-9 with TRBJ1-1, with D unresolved. The CDR3 length is 18 residues. Trimming shortened V by 2 bases and J by 0 bases, and 19 bases separated the two germline ends. Germline CDR1 reads SEHNR; CDR2 reads FQNEAQ (reference sequence). This CDR3 is CASSLPRRTSRMNTEAFF. CDR3 DNA sequence: TGTGCCAGCAGCTTACCCAGGAGAACGAGCCGGATGAACACTGAAGCTTTCTTT.

This chain joins TRBV12-3 or TRBV12-4 and TRBJ2-1, with unresolved D. The CDR3 totals 12 residues. The V end was cut by 5 bases, the J end by 4 bases, with 6 bases between. CDR3 residues: CASSKRYNEQFF. DNA for the CDR3: TGTGCCAGCAGTAAACGGTACAATGAGCAGTTCTTC.